This T cell receptor beta chain derives from a study of T cell changes during pregnancy in multiple sclerosis. Produced via immunoSEQ multiplex PCR; TCRdb's table is partial and in-frame only. The sample lists about 59,000 clones, 80% to 95% occurring once. The source material was peripheral blood, sampled in the first trimester of pregnancy. This TCR derives from a female donor with multiple sclerosis, enrolled in a pregnancy study.

The CDR3 nucleotides are TGTGCCAGCAGCCCCGGGCAGGGCGCTCAGCCCCAGCATTTT. This translates into CASSPGQGAQPQHF. V gene TRBV4-2 combines with J gene TRBJ1-5, with D tentatively TRBD1 (5 bases). The CDR3 is 14 amino acids. CDR1 LGHNA and CDR2 YNFKEQ come from the germline V gene. The V end lost 4 bases, the J end lost 6 bases, and 13 bases lay between the germline ends.